Presented here are 8 T cell receptor beta chains from one specimen sequenced in a study of CD8+ T cells in alopecia areata. The treatment here: oral pan-JAK inhibitor, 5-10 mg twice daily. Sequencing used cDNA as its template, made by extracting RNA and reverse transcribing it. Clones were read by immunoSEQ multiplex PCR, and TCRdb kept only the in-frame ones, dropping some. The sample lists 200,000 to 250,000 clones; approximately 67% were seen once. The source material was CD4+ T cells sorted from blood, sampled at week 44, from a patient treated with tofacitinib. Receptors were obtained from a human donor with alopecia areata.

The chain has TRBV4-1 and TRBJ2-7; D not resolved. The CDR3 is made up of 16 amino acids. In germline, CDR1 is MGHRA, CDR2 YSYEKL. V dropped 1 base and J dropped 0 bases, with 13 bases sitting between them. The CDR3 loop reads CASSQALGGSSYEQYF. CDR3 bases: TGCGCCAGCAGCCAAGCCCTGGGCGGCAGCTCCTACGAGCAGTACTTC.

This clone was counted between two and nine times. The chain combines TRBV2 with TRBJ2-7; either TRBD1 or TRBD2 may supply D (6 bases each). The V and J ends lost 2 bases and 2 bases respectively, with 10 bases between them. This CDR3 contains 14 residues. Germline CDR1 reads SNHLY; CDR2 reads FYNNEI. The CDR3: CASSESGATYEQYF. The CDR3 coding sequence is TGTGCCAGCAGTGAATCGGGGGCCACCTACGAGCAGTACTTC.

V usage is TRBV5-1 and J usage is TRBJ2-3; no reliable D call. Trimming removed 4 bases from V and 6 bases from J, with 6 bases in between. The CDR3 is made up of 11 amino acids. Germline CDR1 SGHRS, CDR2 YFSETQ. As DNA, the CDR3 is TGCGCCAGCAGCGAAGTGGATACGCAGTATTTT. Translated, it gives CASSEVDTQYF.

V usage is TRBV7-9 and J usage is TRBJ2-4; D remains unclear. Per the germline V gene, CDR1 is SEHNR and CDR2 is FQNEAQ (reference sequence). The CDR3 has 13 residues. Trimming took off 1 base at V and 7 bases at J, with 8 bases between the two ends. The CDR3, as DNA: TGTGCCAGCAGCTTAGGTGGCAGTAACATTCAGTACTTC. Its protein is CASSLGGSNIQYF.

The genes are TRBV30 and TRBJ1-1; tentatively, D is TRBD1 (5 bases). Looked up from germline, CDR1 is GTSNPN and CDR2 is SVGIG (reference sequence). The V and J ends lost 4 bases and 8 bases respectively, with 14 bases between them. This CDR3 region has 12 residues. In DNA, the CDR3 is TGTGCCTGGACCCTTTCGGGACGGGAAGCTTTCTTT. Amino acid sequence: CAWTLSGREAFF.

J is TRBJ2-3 and V is TRBV6-4; the D gene is possibly TRBD1 (5 bases). The germline V gene has CDR1 MRHNA and CDR2 SNTAGT. The CDR3 extends over 14 amino acids. The ends were cut back, 4 bases at V and 0 bases at J, with 8 bases in the middle. CDR3 nucleotides: TGTGCCAGCAGTGCGCAGGGAAGCACAGATACGCAGTATTTT. This gives the protein CASSAQGSTDTQYF.

This clone was found a few times. The chain couples TRBV7-2 to TRBJ2-3, with D tentatively TRBD2 (7 bases). CDR3 size: 17 residues. The V end lost 5 bases, the J end lost 2 bases, and 20 bases lay between the germline ends. From germline, CDR1 is SGHTA and CDR2 FQGNSA. The CDR3: CASSPVAGAITTDTQYF. In nucleotides, the CDR3 is TGTGCCAGCAGCCCCGTTGCGGGGGCAATAACCACAGATACGCAGTATTTT.

The chain uses TRBV11-2 and TRBJ1-1; the D gene is possibly TRBD1 (6 bases). The CDR3 extends over 13 amino acids. The V end was cut by 5 bases, the J end by 8 bases, with 15 bases between. Germline CDR1 and CDR2: SGHAT and FQNNGV. The CDR3 loop reads CASSIRQASEAFF. CDR3 DNA: TGTGCCAGCAGCATCCGACAGGCTTCCGAAGCTTTCTTT.